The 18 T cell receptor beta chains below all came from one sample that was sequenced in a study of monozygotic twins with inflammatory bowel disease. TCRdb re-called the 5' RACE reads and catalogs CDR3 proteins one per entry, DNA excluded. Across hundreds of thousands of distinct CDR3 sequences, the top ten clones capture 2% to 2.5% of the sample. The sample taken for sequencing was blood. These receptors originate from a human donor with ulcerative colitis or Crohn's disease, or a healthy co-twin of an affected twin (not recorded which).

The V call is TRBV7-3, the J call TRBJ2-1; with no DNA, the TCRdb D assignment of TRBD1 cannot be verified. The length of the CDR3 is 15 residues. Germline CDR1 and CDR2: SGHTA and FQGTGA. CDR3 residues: CASSLTRVSYNEQFF.

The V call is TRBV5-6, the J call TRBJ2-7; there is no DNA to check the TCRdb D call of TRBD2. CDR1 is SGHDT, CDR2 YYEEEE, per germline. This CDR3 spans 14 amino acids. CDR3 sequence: CASSLALAGDEQYF.

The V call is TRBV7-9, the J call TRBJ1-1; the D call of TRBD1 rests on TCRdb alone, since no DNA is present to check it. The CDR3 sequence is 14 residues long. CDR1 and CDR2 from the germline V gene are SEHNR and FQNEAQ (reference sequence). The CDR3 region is CASSFPWGGTEAFF.

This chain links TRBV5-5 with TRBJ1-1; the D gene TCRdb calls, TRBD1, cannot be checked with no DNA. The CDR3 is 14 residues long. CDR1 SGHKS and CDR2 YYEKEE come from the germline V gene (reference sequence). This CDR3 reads CASARDSVVTEAFF.

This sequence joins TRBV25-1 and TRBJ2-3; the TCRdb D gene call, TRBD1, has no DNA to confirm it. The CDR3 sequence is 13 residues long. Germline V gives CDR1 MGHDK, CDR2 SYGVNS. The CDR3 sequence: CASGHKVTDTQYF.

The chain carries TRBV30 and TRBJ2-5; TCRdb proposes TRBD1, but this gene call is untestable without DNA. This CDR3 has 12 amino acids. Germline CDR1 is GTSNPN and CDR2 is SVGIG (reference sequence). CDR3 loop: CAGETGGRAQYF. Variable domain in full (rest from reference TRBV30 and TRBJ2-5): SQTIHQWPATLVQPVGSPLSLECTVEGTSNPNLYWYRQAAGRGLQLLFYSVGIGQISSEVPQNLSASRPQDRQFILSSKKLLLSDSGFYLCAGETGGRAQYFGPGTRLLVL.

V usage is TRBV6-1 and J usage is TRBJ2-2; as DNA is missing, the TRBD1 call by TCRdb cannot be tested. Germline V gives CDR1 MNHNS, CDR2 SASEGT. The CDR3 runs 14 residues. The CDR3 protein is CASRLTGLGGELFF.

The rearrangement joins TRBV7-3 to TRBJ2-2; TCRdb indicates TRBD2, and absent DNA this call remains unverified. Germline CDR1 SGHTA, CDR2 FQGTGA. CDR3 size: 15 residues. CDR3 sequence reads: CASGAGGPPTGELFF.

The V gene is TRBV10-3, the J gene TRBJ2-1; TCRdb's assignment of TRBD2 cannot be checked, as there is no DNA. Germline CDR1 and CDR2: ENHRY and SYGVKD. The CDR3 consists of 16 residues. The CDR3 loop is CAITTSGGFSYNEQFF.

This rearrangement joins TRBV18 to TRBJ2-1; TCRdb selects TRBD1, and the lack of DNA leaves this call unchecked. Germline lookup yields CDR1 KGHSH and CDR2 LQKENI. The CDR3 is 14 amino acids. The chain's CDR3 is CASSPPTGENEQFF.

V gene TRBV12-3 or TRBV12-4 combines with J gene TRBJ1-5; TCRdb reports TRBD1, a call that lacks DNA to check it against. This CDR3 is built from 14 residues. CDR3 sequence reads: CASSSGAPGQPQHF.

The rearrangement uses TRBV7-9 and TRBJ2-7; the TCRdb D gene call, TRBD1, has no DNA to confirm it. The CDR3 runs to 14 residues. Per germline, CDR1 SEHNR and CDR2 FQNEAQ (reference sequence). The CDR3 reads CASSLSGGPGEQYF.

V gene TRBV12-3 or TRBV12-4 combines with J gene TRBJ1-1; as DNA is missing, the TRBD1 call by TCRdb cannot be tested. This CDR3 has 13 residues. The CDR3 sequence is CASTPAPTGVAFF.

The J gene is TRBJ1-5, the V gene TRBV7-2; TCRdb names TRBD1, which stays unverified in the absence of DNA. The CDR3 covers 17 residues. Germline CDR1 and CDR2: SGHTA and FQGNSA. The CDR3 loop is CASSPLGTGGSNQPQHF.

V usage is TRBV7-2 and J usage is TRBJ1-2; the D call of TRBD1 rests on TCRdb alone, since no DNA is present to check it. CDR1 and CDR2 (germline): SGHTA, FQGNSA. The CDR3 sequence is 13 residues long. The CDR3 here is CASSSPVGYGYTF.

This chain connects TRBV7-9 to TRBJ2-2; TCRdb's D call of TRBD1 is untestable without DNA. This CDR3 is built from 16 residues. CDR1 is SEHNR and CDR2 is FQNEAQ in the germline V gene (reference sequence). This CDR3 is CASSGGDRTNTGELFF.

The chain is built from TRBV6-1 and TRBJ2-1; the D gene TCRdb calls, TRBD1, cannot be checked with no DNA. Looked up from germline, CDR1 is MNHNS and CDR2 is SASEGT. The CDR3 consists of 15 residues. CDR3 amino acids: CASSRRGQGNNEQFF.

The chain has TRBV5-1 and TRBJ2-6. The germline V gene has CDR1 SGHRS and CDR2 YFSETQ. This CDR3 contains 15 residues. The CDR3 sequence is CASRPTISGANVLTF.